This T cell receptor (beta chain) was identified in a study of blood T cells in healthy people across ages. A sample-barcoded 5' primer and a J-beta primer mix were used in a second PCR of roughly 7 to 12 cycles. TCRdb called the 5' RACE reads again in MiXCR, with one record for every CDR3 protein. Of about 640,000 distinct CDR3 sequences in the sample, around 31% were seen once. V trimming: 6 bases; J trimming: 1 base; junction bases outside the gene matches: 11. The CDR3 spans 17 residues. Looked up from germline, CDR1 is MNHEY and CDR2 is SVGEGT. This clonotype was sampled from a woman of 80 years or more in good health. This chain links TRBV6-2 or TRBV6-3 with TRBJ2-7; 11 bases fit TRBD2. Sequencing was performed on blood. The CDR3 sequence is CASSPSILAGESYEQYF. CDR3 nucleotides: TGTGCCAGCAGCCCCTCTATACTAGCGGGGGAGTCCTACGAGCAGTACTTC.